The clone carrying this T cell receptor beta chain was counted ten times or more. Its antigen remains unknown. This specimen belongs to a study of identical twins. General study findings and limits: Excess sharing between twins was weaker in beta out-of-frame sequences. Possibly, invariant MAIT and iNKT cells partly confounded zero-insertion analyses. Memory repertoires showed no such pattern, whereas abundant cord blood beta clonotypes carried fewer insertions.

A universal primer site was created by template switching, with the cDNA bearing unique molecular identifiers. TCRdb analysed the 5' RACE reads with MiXCR anew, one entry per CDR3 protein. The sample holds about 920,000 distinct CDR3 sequences; 12% are singletons and the top ten take around 1.5%. Trimming took 3 bases from V and 2 from J, leaving 12 bases between them. Germline V gene lookup returns CDR1 SGHRS and CDR2 YFSETQ. The CDR3 covers 15 residues. These data also featured in a second study, about yellow fever vaccine responses in identical twins.

The TCR originated in a woman under 30 in good health. This chain links TRBV5-1 with TRBJ2-1, with a weak D call TRBD1 (6 bases). Sequencing input: PBMCs. DNA for the CDR3: TGCGCCAGCAGCTCTTCCGGGGACACCTACAATGAGCAGTTCTTC. It is translated as CASSSSGDTYNEQFF.